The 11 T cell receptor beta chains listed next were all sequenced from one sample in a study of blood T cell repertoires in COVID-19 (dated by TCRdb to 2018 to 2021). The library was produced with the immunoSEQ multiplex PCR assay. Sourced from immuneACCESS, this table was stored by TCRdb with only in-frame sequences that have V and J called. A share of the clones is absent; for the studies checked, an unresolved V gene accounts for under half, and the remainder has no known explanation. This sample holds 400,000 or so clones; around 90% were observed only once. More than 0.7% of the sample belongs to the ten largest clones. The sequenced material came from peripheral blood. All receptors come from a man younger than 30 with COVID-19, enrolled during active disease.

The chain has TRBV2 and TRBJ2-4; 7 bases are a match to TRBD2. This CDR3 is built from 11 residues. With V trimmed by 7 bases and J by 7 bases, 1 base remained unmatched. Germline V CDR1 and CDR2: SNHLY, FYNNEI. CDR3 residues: CASMGGNIQYF. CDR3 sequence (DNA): TGTGCCAGCATGGGGGGGAACATTCAGTACTTC.

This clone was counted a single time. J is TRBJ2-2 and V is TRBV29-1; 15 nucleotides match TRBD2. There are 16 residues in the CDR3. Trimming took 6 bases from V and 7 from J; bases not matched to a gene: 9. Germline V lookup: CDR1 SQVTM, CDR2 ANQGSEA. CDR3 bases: TGCAGCGTCGGACTAGCGGGGGGGCAGATCAGCGGGGAGCTGTTTTTT. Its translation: CSVGLAGGQISGELFF.

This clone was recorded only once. This CDR3 is CASSLSASGTYNEQFF. The CDR3 DNA is TGCGCCAGCAGCTTGTCGGCTAGCGGGACCTACAATGAGCAGTTCTTC. The chain uses TRBV5-1 and TRBJ2-1; 9 bases are a match to TRBD2. This CDR3 contains 16 residues. Unmatched junction bases numbered 4, after V lost 1 base and J lost 2 bases. The germline gives CDR1 SGHRS, CDR2 YFSETQ.

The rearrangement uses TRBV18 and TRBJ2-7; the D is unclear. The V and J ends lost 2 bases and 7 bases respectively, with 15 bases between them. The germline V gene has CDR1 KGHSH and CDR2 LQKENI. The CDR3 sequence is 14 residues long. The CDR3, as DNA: TGTGCCAGCTCACCAGAAAACGGGTGGCGGGAGCAGTACTTC. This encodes CASSPENGWREQYF.

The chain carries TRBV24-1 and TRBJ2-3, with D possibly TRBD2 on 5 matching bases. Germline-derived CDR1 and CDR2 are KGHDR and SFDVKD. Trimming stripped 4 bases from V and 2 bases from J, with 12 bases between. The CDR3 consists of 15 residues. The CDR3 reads CATSDRRAPTDTQYF. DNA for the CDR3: TGTGCCACCAGTGACCGGCGGGCCCCCACAGATACGCAGTATTTT.

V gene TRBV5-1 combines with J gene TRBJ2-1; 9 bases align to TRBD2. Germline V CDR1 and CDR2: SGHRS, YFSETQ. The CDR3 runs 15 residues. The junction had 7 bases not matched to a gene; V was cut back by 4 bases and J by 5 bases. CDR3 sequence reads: CASSPGLASHNEQFF. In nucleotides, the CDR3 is TGCGCCAGCAGCCCGGGACTAGCAAGTCACAATGAGCAGTTCTTC.

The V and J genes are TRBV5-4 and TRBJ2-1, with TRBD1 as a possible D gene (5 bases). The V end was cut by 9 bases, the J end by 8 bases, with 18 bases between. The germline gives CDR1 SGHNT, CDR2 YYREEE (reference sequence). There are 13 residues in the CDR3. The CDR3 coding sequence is TGTGCCAACGGGCAAAGGGGTTACGATGAGCAGTTCTTC. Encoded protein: CANGQRGYDEQFF.

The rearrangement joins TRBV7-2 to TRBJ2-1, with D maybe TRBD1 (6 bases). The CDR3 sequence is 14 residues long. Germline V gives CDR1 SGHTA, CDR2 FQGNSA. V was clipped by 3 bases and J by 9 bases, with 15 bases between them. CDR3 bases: TGTGCCAGCAGCTTCGGACAGTTGGTCGGTGAGCAGTTCTTC. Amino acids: CASSFGQLVGEQFF.

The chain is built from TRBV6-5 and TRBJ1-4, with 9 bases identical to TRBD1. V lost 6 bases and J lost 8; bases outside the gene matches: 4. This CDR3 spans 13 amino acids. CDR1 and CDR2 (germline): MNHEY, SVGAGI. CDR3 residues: CASRQGAREKLFF. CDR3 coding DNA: TGTGCCAGCAGACAGGGGGCAAGAGAAAAACTGTTTTTT.

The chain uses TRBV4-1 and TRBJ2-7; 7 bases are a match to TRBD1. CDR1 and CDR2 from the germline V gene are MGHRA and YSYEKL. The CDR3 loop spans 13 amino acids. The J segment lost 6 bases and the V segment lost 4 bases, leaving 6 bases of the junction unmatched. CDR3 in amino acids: CASSLPGGSEQYF. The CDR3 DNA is TGCGCCAGCAGCCTCCCAGGGGGTTCCGAGCAGTACTTC.

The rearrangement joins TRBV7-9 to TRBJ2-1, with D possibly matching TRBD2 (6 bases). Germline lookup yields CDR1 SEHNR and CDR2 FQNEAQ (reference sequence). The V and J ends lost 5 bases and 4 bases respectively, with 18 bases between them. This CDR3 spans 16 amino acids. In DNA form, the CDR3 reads TGTGCCAGCAGCCACACCGCGGGGCAGACTTACAATGAGCAGTTCTTC. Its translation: CASSHTAGQTYNEQFF.